This paragraph covers one T cell receptor beta chain sequence. The data were taken from a study of blood T cell repertoires in COVID-19. At the level of the study: Sites in the United States, Italy and Spain provided acute and convalescent COVID-19 samples. T cells, B-cell-depleted T cells, or PBMCs supplied cDNA or gDNA.

The V gene end was trimmed by 5 bases and the J gene end by 6 bases; junction bases not matched to a gene: 7. There are 15 residues in the CDR3. The germline gives CDR1 WNHNN, CDR2 SYGVQD (reference sequence). Study processing details: Counts of nucleated cells, estimated from reference gene primer amplification, were obtained. Sequencing was performed with immunoSEQ multiplex PCR; in TCRdb, only in-frame clones are kept and a portion is missing. The DNA was the basis for D and trimming; V, J and clone size are from that table. The table lists 81,000 or so clones, approximately 78% of them singletons.

Sequenced: peripheral blood. The chain uses TRBV10-1 and TRBJ1-1; 12 bases map to TRBD1. This clonotype originated in a human donor in a cohort sampled during active COVID-19. The CDR3 is CASSYTGTGGSEAFF. DNA for the CDR3: TGCGCCAGCAGTTATACCGGGACAGGGGGCTCTGAAGCTTTCTTT.